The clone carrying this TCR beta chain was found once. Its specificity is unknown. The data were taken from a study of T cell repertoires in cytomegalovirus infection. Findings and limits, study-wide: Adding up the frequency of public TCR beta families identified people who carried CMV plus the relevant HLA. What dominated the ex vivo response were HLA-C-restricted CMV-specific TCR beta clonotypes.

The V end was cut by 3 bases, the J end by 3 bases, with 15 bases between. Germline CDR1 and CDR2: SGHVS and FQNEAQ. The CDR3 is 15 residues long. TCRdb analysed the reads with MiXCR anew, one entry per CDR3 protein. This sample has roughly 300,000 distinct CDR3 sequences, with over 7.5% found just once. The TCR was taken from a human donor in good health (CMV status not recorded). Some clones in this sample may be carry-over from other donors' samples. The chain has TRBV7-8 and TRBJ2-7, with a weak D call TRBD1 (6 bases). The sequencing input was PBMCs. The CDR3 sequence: CASSLHRAISYEQYF. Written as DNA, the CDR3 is TGTGCCAGCAGCTTGCACAGGGCCATTAGCTACGAGCAGTACTTC.